Following are 32 T cell receptor beta chains from one sample sequenced in a study of blood T cell repertoires in COVID-19. Assay used: immunoSEQ multiplex PCR; TCRdb lists only in-frame clones, some missing. This sample has some 390,000 clones; around 91% occur once, and the top ten carry more than 0.95%. Sequencing was carried out using PBMCs or T cells enriched from blood (not recorded which). The receptors stem from a man aged 25 to 45 who had recovered from COVID-19.

This rearrangement joins TRBV5-5 to TRBJ1-1, with no clear D. There are 16 residues in the CDR3. Per germline, CDR1 SGHKS and CDR2 YYEKEE (reference sequence). V lost 2 bases, J lost 4 bases, and 18 bases lay in between. Written as DNA, the CDR3 is TGTGCCAGCAGCTTCGTAGCGGGGTTGTCTAGCACTGAAGCTTTCTTT. It codes for CASSFVAGLSSTEAFF.

This rearrangement joins TRBV19 to TRBJ1-2, with 7 nucleotides matching TRBD1. This CDR3 has 14 residues. Germline CDR1 reads LNHDA; CDR2 reads SQIVND (reference sequence). With 8 bases clipped from V and 7 bases from J, the junction kept 13 bases outside the gene matches. The CDR3 region has the DNA TGTGCCAGTCTCCCCGGGACAGCGGAGGCTGGCTACACCTTC. Protein: CASLPGTAEAGYTF.

The chain couples TRBV4-1 to TRBJ2-7; 11 bases match TRBD2. This CDR3 has 14 amino acids. V gave up 4 bases and J gave up 8 bases; unmatched junction bases: 7. Germline V lookup: CDR1 MGHRA, CDR2 YSYEKL. CDR3 region: CASSLVAGGPQQYF. The CDR3 DNA reads as TGCGCCAGCAGCCTTGTAGCGGGAGGGCCTCAGCAGTACTTC.

The sample holds one count of this clone. The V and J genes are TRBV27 and TRBJ2-1, with 8 bases that match TRBD1. This CDR3 is 14 amino acids long. The germline V gene encodes CDR1 MNHEY and CDR2 SMNVEV (reference sequence). J gave up 1 base and V 6 bases, and 2 bases lay outside the gene matches. The DNA for the CDR3 is TGTGCCAGCAGGAGGACAGGGTCCTACAATGAGCAGTTCTTC. Protein sequence: CASRRTGSYNEQFF.

The chain combines TRBV2 with TRBJ2-5; 9 bases are shared with TRBD2. Germline assignment: CDR1 SNHLY and CDR2 FYNNEI. The J segment lost 5 bases and the V segment lost 1 base, leaving 8 bases of the junction unmatched. The CDR3 length is 16 residues. The CDR3 sequence is CASSEGGRAVGETQYF. CDR3 DNA: TGTGCCAGCAGTGAAGGCGGGAGGGCCGTGGGCGAGACCCAGTACTTC.

This chain links TRBV7-8 with TRBJ2-3; D is possibly TRBD2 (5 bases). The CDR3 is 14 amino acids. The germline CDR1 and CDR2 sequences are SGHVS and FQNEAQ. The V and J ends lost 1 base and 6 bases respectively, with 11 bases between them. The CDR3 protein is CASSLVGSVDTQYF. In nucleotides, the CDR3 is TGTGCCAGCAGCTTAGTTGGGAGTGTCGATACGCAGTATTTT.

The chain is built from TRBV24-1 and TRBJ1-4; D may be TRBD1 (5 bases). With 2 bases removed from V and 6 bases from J, the gap between germline ends came to 6 bases. Germline-derived CDR1 and CDR2 are KGHDR and SFDVKD. The CDR3 covers 13 residues. The CDR3 sequence: CATSDWGDEKLFF. The DNA of the CDR3 is TGTGCCACCAGTGATTGGGGGGATGAAAAACTGTTTTTT.

This clone was seen a few times. This chain joins TRBV19 and TRBJ1-6, with D uncertain. V lost 5 bases and J lost 8, with 16 bases in between. Germline lookup yields CDR1 LNHDA and CDR2 SQIVND (reference sequence). The CDR3 contains 15 residues. The CDR3 reads CASSPRPSGYSPLHF. The CDR3 coding sequence is TGTGCCAGTAGTCCCCGGCCCTCCGGGTATTCACCCCTCCACTTT. Variable domain in full (rest from reference TRBV19 and TRBJ1-6): DGGITQSPKYLFRKEGQNVTLSCEQNLNHDAMYWYRQDPGQGLRLIYYSQIVNDFQKGDIAEGYSVSREKKESFPLTVTSAQKNPTAFYLCASSPRPSGYSPLHFGNGTRLTVT.

The chain combines TRBV9 with TRBJ2-2, with 12 nucleotides matching TRBD2. The CDR3 runs 16 residues. The V segment lost 4 bases and the J segment 5 bases; nucleotides outside the gene matches: 6. Per the germline V gene, CDR1 is SGDLS and CDR2 is YYNGEE. The CDR3 region has the DNA TGTGCCAGCAGCCAGAGGCTAGCGGGAGGGACCGGGGAGCTGTTTTTT. Translating it yields CASSQRLAGGTGELFF.

The V and J genes are TRBV5-1 and TRBJ1-3, with 7 positions matching TRBD1. The CDR3 runs to 16 residues. Germline lookup yields CDR1 SGHRS and CDR2 YFSETQ. V was clipped by 4 bases and J by 0 bases; unmatched bases: 7. Written as DNA, the CDR3 is TGCGCCAGCAGCCCGTGGGGGACAGACTCTGGAAACACCATATATTTT. Translating it yields CASSPWGTDSGNTIYF.

V and J are TRBV27 and TRBJ2-1; 10 bases line up with TRBD1. Germline assignment: CDR1 MNHEY and CDR2 SMNVEV (reference sequence). This CDR3 region has 18 residues. V dropped 5 bases and J dropped 0; count of bases not matched to a gene: 10. Written as DNA, the CDR3 is TGTGCCAGCAGTAGACGGACAGGGGGTGCAAGCTCCTACAATGAGCAGTTCTTC. It yields the protein CASSRRTGGASSYNEQFF.

This chain links TRBV5-1 with TRBJ2-7, with 8 bases fitting TRBD1. With 2 bases clipped from V and 9 bases from J, the junction kept 13 bases outside the gene matches. Germline V gene sequence: CDR1 SGHRS, CDR2 YFSETQ. The CDR3 sequence is 15 residues long. This CDR3 reads CASSFSQGGTTTQYF. For the CDR3, the DNA is TGCGCCAGCAGCTTTTCACAGGGGGGAACTACGACGCAGTACTTC. Full variable domain (missing parts from reference TRBV5-1 and TRBJ2-7): KAGVTQTPRYLIKTRGQQVTLSCSPISGHRSVSWYQQTPGQGLQFLFEYFSETQRNKGNFPGRFSGRQFSNSRSEMNVSTLELGDSALYLCASSFSQGGTTTQYFGPGTRLTVT.

The gene calls are TRBV27 and TRBJ2-1; 8 bases fit TRBD2. Germline loops: CDR1 MNHEY, CDR2 SMNVEV (reference sequence). CDR3 length: 19 residues. Unmatched junction bases numbered 17, after V lost 6 bases and J lost 1 base. The CDR3 DNA reads TGTGCCAGCAGGTACAGCATTAGCGGGACCCCTGGTTCCTACAATGAGCAGTTCTTC. It yields the protein CASRYSISGTPGSYNEQFF.

The gene calls are TRBV18 and TRBJ2-7; D is possibly TRBD2 (5 bases). This CDR3 comprises 16 residues. The V gene lost 6 bases and the J gene lost 2 bases, with 20 bases spanning the gap. The V gene's germline CDR1 is KGHSH and CDR2 LQKENI. The chain's CDR3 is CASSRFITEGTYEQYF. The CDR3 DNA reads TGTGCCAGCTCCCGATTTATAACCGAGGGAACCTACGAGCAGTACTTC. Based on the CDR3 plus reference TRBV18 and TRBJ2-7, the full variable domain is NAGVMQNPRHLVRRRGQEARLRCSPMKGHSHVYWYRQLPEEGLKFMVYLQKENIIDESGMPKERFSAEFPKEGPSILRIQQVVRGDSAAYFCASSRFITEGTYEQYFGPGTRLTVT.

This sequence joins TRBV19 and TRBJ1-5; no clear D gene. Trimming cost V 5 bases and J 0 bases, with 11 bases left between them. Germline V lookup: CDR1 LNHDA, CDR2 SQIVND (reference sequence). The CDR3 consists of 15 residues. The CDR3 here is CASSPRFDSNQPQHF. The CDR3 bases are TGTGCCAGTAGTCCGCGGTTTGATAGCAATCAGCCCCAGCATTTT.

The chain joins TRBV7-8 to TRBJ1-3; D may be TRBD1 (5 bases). V was trimmed by 2 bases and J by 4 bases, leaving 9 bases between them. The CDR3 sequence is 14 residues long. CDR1 SGHVS and CDR2 FQNEAQ come from the germline V gene. The CDR3 protein is CASSLPGQGNTIYF. CDR3 bases: TGTGCCAGCAGCTTACCAGGGCAAGGAAACACCATATATTTT.

The genes are TRBV5-1 and TRBJ1-2; D not resolved. The CDR3 has 15 amino acids. The germline CDR1 and CDR2 sequences are SGHRS and YFSETQ. V shed 4 bases and J shed 3 bases, with 16 bases lying between them. DNA for the CDR3: TGCGCCAGCAGCCTCCGGGTAGGTGCGGACTATGGCTACACCTTC. Residues: CASSLRVGADYGYTF.

V is TRBV19 and J is TRBJ2-4, with TRBD2 as a possible D gene (6 bases). Per germline, CDR1 LNHDA and CDR2 SQIVND (reference sequence). Trimming took off 4 bases at V and 0 bases at J, with 16 bases between the two ends. This CDR3 has 17 amino acids. CDR3 sequence reads: CASSNRLDGLAKNIQYF. The CDR3 bases are TGTGCCAGTAGTAACCGACTAGACGGTTTAGCCAAAAACATTCAGTACTTC.

The V and J genes are TRBV7-8 and TRBJ2-1; maybe TRBD2 (6 bases). CDR1 and CDR2 from the germline V gene are SGHVS and FQNEAQ. This CDR3 region has 14 residues. Trimming left V 8 bases short and J 4 bases short, with 15 bases between. The CDR3 protein is CASSPAGLYNEQFF. In DNA, the CDR3 is TGTGCCAGCTCACCAGCGGGCCTTTACAATGAGCAGTTCTTC.

In its sample, this clone was seen once. This sample also contains other DNA sequences that code for the same CDR3. V and J are TRBV18 and TRBJ1-5; D is uncertain. Germline assignment: CDR1 KGHSH and CDR2 LQKENI. The CDR3 is made up of 13 amino acids. V lost 2 bases and J 4 bases, leaving 6 bases between the germline ends. This CDR3 is CASSPTENQPQHF. The CDR3 bases are TGTGCCAGCTCACCAACGGAGAATCAGCCCCAGCATTTT.

The V and J genes are TRBV7-2 and TRBJ2-2; TRBD1 might be the D (5 bases). Per germline, CDR1 SGHTA and CDR2 FQGNSA. This CDR3 spans 13 amino acids. The V end was cut by 4 bases, the J end by 4 bases, with 7 bases between. The CDR3 nucleotides are TGTGCCAGCAGCTCGCAGGGCACCGGGGAGCTGTTTTTT. This encodes CASSSQGTGELFF.

The V gene is TRBV7-9, the J gene TRBJ1-1, with D hard to call. This CDR3 has 13 amino acids. Trimming removed 6 bases from V and 1 base from J, with 9 bases in between. Per germline, CDR1 SEHNR and CDR2 FQNEAQ (reference sequence). This CDR3 reads CASRSTENTEAFF. The CDR3, as DNA: TGTGCCAGCAGATCCACAGAGAACACTGAAGCTTTCTTT.

This rearrangement joins TRBV4-1 to TRBJ2-7, with D tentatively TRBD1 (6 bases). This CDR3 spans 14 amino acids. Germline CDR1 is MGHRA and CDR2 is YSYEKL. Trimming stripped 5 bases from V and 2 bases from J, with 13 bases between. CDR3 in DNA: TGCGCCAGCAGCTCCAGGGGACCCCCCTACGAGCAGTACTTC. Protein product: CASSSRGPPYEQYF.

The chain uses TRBV5-6 and TRBJ1-5; D perhaps matches TRBD1 (5 bases). The CDR3 runs to 17 residues. V lost 0 bases, J lost 3 bases, and 16 bases lay in between. Germline CDR1 is SGHDT and CDR2 is YYEEEE. The CDR3 spells CASSLANTGTTNQPQHF. The CDR3 region has the DNA TGTGCCAGCAGCTTGGCGAATACCGGGACTACCAATCAGCCCCAGCATTTT.

The gene calls are TRBV19 and TRBJ1-3; tentatively, D is TRBD1 (5 bases). Trimming removed 8 bases at V and 6 bases at J, with 14 bases between. Germline values: CDR1 LNHDA, CDR2 SQIVND (reference sequence). This CDR3 spans 13 amino acids. CDR3 in DNA: TGTGCCAGTGGGAGGAGGGGCGTAAACACCATATATTTT. Protein product: CASGRRGVNTIYF. Together with reference TRBV19 and TRBJ1-3, the CDR3 gives the full variable domain: DGGITQSPKYLFRKEGQNVTLSCEQNLNHDAMYWYRQDPGQGLRLIYYSQIVNDFQKGDIAEGYSVSREKKESFPLTVTSAQKNPTAFYLCASGRRGVNTIYFGEGSWLTVV.

J is TRBJ1-6 and V is TRBV7-8; maybe TRBD1 (6 bases). Trimming took 6 bases from V and 4 from J, leaving 10 bases between them. Germline lookup yields CDR1 SGHVS and CDR2 FQNEAQ. CDR3 size: 14 residues. The CDR3 loop reads CASSRGQYNSPLHF. In DNA form, the CDR3 reads TGTGCCAGCAGTCGAGGACAGTATAATTCACCCCTCCACTTT.

This chain connects TRBV18 to TRBJ2-2; 7 bases map to TRBD1. From germline, CDR1 is KGHSH and CDR2 LQKENI. The CDR3 runs to 17 residues. J gave up 0 bases and V 4 bases, and 8 bases lay outside the gene matches. In DNA form, the CDR3 reads TGTGCCAGCTCACGTGATGGGGGACAGTCGAACACCGGGGAGCTGTTTTTT. Amino acid sequence: CASSRDGGQSNTGELFF.

The rearrangement joins TRBV1 to TRBJ2-1; the table's TRBD2 call for D was not verified on the DNA. TRBV1 counts as a pseudogene. The CDR3 covers 15 residues. The CDR3 here is CTSSQERLAEHGQFF. The DNA of the CDR3 is TGCACCAGCAGCCAAGAAAGGCTAGCGGAACATGGGCAGTTCTTC.

The V and J genes are TRBV4-1 and TRBJ2-1; D remains unclear. This CDR3 has 13 amino acids. Per the germline V gene, CDR1 is MGHRA and CDR2 is YSYEKL. V gave up 2 bases and J gave up 7 bases, with 9 bases separating them. This CDR3 is CASSQRRGNEQFF. The CDR3 DNA reads TGCGCCAGCAGCCAACGACGAGGTAATGAGCAGTTCTTC.

The chain uses TRBV7-8 and TRBJ1-5; possibly TRBD1 for D (6 bases). The V gene lost 1 base and the J gene lost 0 bases, with 13 bases spanning the gap. The CDR3 extends over 17 amino acids. CDR1 is SGHVS and CDR2 is FQNEAQ in the germline V gene. CDR3 nucleotide sequence: TGTGCCAGCAGCTTAGAGGGGGATCCCTTTAGCAATCAGCCCCAGCATTTT. Its protein is CASSLEGDPFSNQPQHF.

This chain uses TRBV3-1 (or the pseudogene TRBV3-2) with TRBJ2-7; D ambiguous. This CDR3 comprises 14 residues. V lost 4 bases to trimming and J lost 6 bases, with 16 bases between them. CDR1 is LGHDT and CDR2 is YNNKEL in the germline V gene (reference sequence). Here the CDR3 DNA reads TGTGCCAGCAGCCCGGAGCCATTTCTGTTCGAGCAGTACTTC. Its translation is CASSPEPFLFEQYF.

The chain joins TRBV28 to TRBJ2-1; D is possibly TRBD2 (6 bases). The germline V gene encodes CDR1 MDHEN and CDR2 SYDVKM. The CDR3 consists of 15 residues. Trimming removed 6 bases from V and 4 bases from J, with 16 bases in between. The CDR3, as DNA: TGTGCCAGCAGGGATCTAGCGAGCCGTTACAATGAGCAGTTCTTC. It encodes CASRDLASRYNEQFF.